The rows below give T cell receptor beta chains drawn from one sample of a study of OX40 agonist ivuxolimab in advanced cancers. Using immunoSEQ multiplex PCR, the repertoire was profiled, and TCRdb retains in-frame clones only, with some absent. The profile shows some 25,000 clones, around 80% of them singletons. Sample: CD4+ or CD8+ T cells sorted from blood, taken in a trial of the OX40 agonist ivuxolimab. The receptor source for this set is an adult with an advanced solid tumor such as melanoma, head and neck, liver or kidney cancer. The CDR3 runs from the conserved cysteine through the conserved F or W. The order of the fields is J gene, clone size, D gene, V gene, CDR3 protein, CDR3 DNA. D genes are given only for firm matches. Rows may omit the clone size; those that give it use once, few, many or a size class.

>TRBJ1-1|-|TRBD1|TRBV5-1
CASSSGTGGEAFF
TGCGCCAGCAGCTCCGGGACAGGGGGTGAAGCTTTCTTT
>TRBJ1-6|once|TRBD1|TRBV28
CASSGGDRSSPLHF
TGTGCCAGCAGCGGTGGGGACAGAAGCTCACCCCTCCACTTT
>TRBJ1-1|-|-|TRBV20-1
CSASLTGEAFF
TGCAGTGCTAGTCTCACCGGGGAGGCTTTCTTT
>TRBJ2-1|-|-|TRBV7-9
CASSLIRGRTHEQFF
TGTGCCAGCAGCTTAATCAGGGGACGTACCCATGAGCAGTTCTTC
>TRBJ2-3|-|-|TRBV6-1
CASSDVGYPGDTQYF
TGTGCCAGCAGTGATGTAGGCTACCCAGGAGATACGCAGTATTTT
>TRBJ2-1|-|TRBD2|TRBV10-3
CAISRSNLPSGSYNEQFF
TGTGCCATCAGTCGATCCAACCTTCCTAGCGGGAGTTACAATGAGCAGTTCTTC
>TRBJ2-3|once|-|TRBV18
CASSPSTANTDTQYF
TGTGCCAGCTCACCGAGTACAGCAAACACAGATACGCAGTATTTT
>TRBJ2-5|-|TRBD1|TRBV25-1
CASSVQGAETQYF
TGTGCCAGCAGTGTGCAGGGGGCCGAGACCCAGTACTTC
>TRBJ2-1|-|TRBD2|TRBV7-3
CASSPRTSGSHEQFF
TGTGCCAGCAGCCCAAGGACTAGCGGGAGTCATGAGCAGTTCTTC
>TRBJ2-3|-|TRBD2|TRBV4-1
CASSPVAGVGTDTQYF
TGCGCCAGCAGCCCGGTAGCGGGAGTGGGCACAGATACGCAGTATTTT
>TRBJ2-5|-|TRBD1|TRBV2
CASRGQGARETQYF
TGTGCCAGCAGGGGACAGGGGGCCAGGGAGACCCAGTACTTC
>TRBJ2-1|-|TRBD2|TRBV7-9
CASSLLSGRVNEQFF
TGTGCCAGCAGCTTATTGAGCGGGAGGGTCAATGAGCAGTTCTTC
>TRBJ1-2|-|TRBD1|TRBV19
CASSMGTGVFYGYTF
TGTGCCAGTAGTATGGGGACAGGGGTCTTCTATGGCTACACCTTC
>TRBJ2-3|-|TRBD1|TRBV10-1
CASSAGQGTRRGSSNTQYF
TGCGCCAGCAGCGCCGGACAGGGGACACGGCGGGGGAGCAGTAATACGCAGTATTTT
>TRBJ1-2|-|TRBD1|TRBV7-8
CASSLISGTGIYGYTF
TGTGCCAGCAGCTTAATATCCGGGACAGGGATCTATGGCTACACCTTC
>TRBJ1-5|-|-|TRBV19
CASSRGGFYSNQPQHF
TGTGCCAGTAGCCGTGGGGGGTTCTATAGCAATCAGCCCCAGCATTTT
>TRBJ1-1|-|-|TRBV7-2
CASSTQSRAEAFF
TGTGCCAGCAGCACCCAGTCCCGCGCTGAAGCTTTCTTT
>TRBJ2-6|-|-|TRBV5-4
CASSWAGVGANVLTF
TGTGCCAGCAGCTGGGCCGGGGTCGGGGCCAACGTCCTGACTTTC
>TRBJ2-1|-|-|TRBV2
CASILGTLYNEQFF
TGTGCCAGCATCCTCGGTACACTTTACAATGAGCAGTTCTTC
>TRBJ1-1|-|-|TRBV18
CASSPGPDRAFF
TGCGCCAGCTCACCGGGACCTGATCGAGCTTTCTTT
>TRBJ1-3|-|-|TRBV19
CASRLSGRISGNTIYF
TGTGCCAGTAGACTATCGGGACGGATCTCTGGAAACACCATATATTTT
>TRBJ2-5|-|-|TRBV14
CASSLQGAAETQYF
TGTGCCAGCAGCCTGCAAGGGGCAGCCGAGACCCAGTACTTC
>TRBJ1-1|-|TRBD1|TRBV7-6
CASSASFQGAIEAFF
TGTGCCAGCAGCGCGTCTTTCCAGGGGGCGATTGAAGCTTTCTTT
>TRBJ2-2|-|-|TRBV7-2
CASRTRPDTGELFF
TGTGCCAGCAGAACCCGACCGGACACCGGGGAGCTGTTTTTT
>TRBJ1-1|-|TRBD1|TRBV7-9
CASSLSGQGGTEAFF
TGTGCCAGCAGCTTATCCGGACAGGGCGGAACTGAAGCTTTCTTT
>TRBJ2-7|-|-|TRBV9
CASSVRTDYEQYF
TGTGCCAGCAGCGTTCGGACAGACTACGAGCAGTACTTC
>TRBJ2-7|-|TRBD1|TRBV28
CASSFAGTGITSYEQYF
TGTGCCAGCAGTTTCGCCGGGACAGGCATTACCTCCTACGAGCAGTACTTC